The TCR beta chain described here comes from a study of blood T cells in healthy people across ages. With a J-beta primer mix and a sample-barcoded 5' primer, a second PCR ran about 7 to 11 cycles. TCRdb reprocessed the 5' RACE reads via MiXCR and lists one record per CDR3 protein. The sample lists roughly 2 million distinct CDR3 sequences, 49% occurring once. This CDR3 is 15 amino acids long. Trimming removed 5 bases from V and 0 bases from J, with 15 bases in between. Looked up from germline, CDR1 is SGHRS and CDR2 is YFSETQ. The sequenced sample consisted of blood. The chain employs TRBV5-1 and TRBJ2-7; D unclear. This TCR was recovered from a woman aged 40 to 55 in good health. The CDR3 region has the DNA TGCGCCAGCAGTCCTGACACGGAACACTCCTACGAGCAGTACTTC. It yields the protein CASSPDTEHSYEQYF. Full variable domain (rest looked up from reference TRBV5-1 and TRBJ2-7): KAGVTQTPRYLIKTRGQQVTLSCSPISGHRSVSWYQQTPGQGLQFLFEYFSETQRNKGNFPGRFSGRQFSNSRSEMNVSTLELGDSALYLCASSPDTEHSYEQYFGPGTRLTVT.